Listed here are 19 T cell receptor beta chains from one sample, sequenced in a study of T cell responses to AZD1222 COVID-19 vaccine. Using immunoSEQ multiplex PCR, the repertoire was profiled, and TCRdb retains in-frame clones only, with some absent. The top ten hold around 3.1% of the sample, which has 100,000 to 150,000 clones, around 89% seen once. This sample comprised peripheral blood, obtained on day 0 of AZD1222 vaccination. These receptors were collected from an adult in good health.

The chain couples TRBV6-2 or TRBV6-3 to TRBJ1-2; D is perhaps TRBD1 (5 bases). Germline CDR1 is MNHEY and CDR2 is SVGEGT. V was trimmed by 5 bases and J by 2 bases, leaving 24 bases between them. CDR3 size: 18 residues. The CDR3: CASSPSWGGEVRNYGYTF. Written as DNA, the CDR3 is TGTGCCAGCAGTCCCTCGTGGGGAGGGGAAGTGAGGAACTATGGCTACACCTTC.

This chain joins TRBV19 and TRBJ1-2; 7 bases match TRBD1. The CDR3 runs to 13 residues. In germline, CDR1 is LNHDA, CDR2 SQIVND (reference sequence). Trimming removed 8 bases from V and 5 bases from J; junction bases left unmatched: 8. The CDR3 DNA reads TGTGCCAGTGGGGACAGAGTCTTATATGGCTACACCTTC. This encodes CASGDRVLYGYTF.

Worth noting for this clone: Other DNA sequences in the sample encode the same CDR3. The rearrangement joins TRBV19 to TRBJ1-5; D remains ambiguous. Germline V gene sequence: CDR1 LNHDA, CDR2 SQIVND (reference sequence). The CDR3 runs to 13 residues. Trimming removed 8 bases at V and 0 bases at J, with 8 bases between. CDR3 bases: TGTGCCAGTTCCGGGGATAGCAATCAGCCCCAGCATTTT. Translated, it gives CASSGDSNQPQHF.

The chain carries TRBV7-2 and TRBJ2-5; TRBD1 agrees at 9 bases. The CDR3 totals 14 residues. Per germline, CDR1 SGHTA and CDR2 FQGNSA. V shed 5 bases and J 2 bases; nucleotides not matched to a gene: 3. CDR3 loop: CASSLTGGQETQYF. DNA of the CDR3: TGTGCCAGCAGCCTGACAGGGGGTCAAGAGACCCAGTACTTC.

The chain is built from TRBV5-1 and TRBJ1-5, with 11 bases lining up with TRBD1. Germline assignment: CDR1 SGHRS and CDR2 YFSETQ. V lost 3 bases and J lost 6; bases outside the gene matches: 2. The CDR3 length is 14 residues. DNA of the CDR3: TGCGCCAGCAGCTCCGGACAGGGGGCTCAGCCCCAGCATTTT. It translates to CASSSGQGAQPQHF.

The CDR3 is CASSPPWSDTQYF. The CDR3 DNA sequence: TGTGCCAGCAGCCCCCCCTGGTCGGATACGCAGTATTTT. The rearrangement joins TRBV6-5 to TRBJ2-3; unclear D gene. Trimming shortened V by 6 bases and J by 6 bases, and 13 bases separated the two germline ends. This CDR3 contains 13 residues. Germline-derived CDR1 and CDR2 are MNHEY and SVGAGI.

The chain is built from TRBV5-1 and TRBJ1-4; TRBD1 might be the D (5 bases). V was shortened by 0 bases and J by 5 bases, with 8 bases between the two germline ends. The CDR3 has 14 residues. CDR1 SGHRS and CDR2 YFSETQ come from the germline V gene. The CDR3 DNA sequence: TGCGCCAGCAGCTTGGGACAGCCAAATGAAAAACTGTTTTTT. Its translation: CASSLGQPNEKLFF.

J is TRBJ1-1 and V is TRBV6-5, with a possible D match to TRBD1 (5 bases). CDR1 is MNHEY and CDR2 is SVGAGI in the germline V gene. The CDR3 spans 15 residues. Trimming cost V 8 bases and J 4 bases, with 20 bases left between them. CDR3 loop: CASSKGAGVGTEAFF. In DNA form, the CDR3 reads TGTGCCAGCTCTAAAGGGGCGGGGGTTGGCACTGAAGCTTTCTTT.

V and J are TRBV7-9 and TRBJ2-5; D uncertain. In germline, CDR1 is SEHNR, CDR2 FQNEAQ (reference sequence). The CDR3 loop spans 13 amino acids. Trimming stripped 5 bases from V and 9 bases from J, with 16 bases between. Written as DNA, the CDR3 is TGTGCCAGCAGCCCTGATGGCCCTGTGGCCCAGTACTTC. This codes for CASSPDGPVAQYF.

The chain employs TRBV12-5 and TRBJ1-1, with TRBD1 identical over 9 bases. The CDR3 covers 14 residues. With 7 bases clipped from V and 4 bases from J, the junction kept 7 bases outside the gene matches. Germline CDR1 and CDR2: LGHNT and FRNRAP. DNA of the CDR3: TGTGCTAGTGCCCAACAGGGGGCTAGCACTGAAGCTTTCTTT. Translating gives CASAQQGASTEAFF. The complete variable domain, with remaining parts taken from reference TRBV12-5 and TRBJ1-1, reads DARVTQTPRHKVTEMGQEVTMRCQPILGHNTVFWYRQTMMQGLELLAYFRNRAPLDDSGMPKDRFSAEMPDATLATLKIQPSEPRDSAVYFCASAQQGASTEAFFGQGTRLTVV.

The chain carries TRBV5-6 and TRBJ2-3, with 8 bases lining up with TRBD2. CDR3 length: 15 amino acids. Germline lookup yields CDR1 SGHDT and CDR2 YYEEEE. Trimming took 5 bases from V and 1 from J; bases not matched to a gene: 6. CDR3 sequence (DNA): TGTGCCAGCAGTCTTAGCGGGATGGGCACAGATACGCAGTATTTT. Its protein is CASSLSGMGTDTQYF.

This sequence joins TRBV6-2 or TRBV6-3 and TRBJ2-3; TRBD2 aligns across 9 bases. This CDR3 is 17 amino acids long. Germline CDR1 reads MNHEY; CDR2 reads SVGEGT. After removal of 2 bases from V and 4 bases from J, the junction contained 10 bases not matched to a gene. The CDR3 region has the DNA TGTGCCAGCAGTTACCGTTTAGCGGGAGAAGGCCCAGATACGCAGTATTTT. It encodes CASSYRLAGEGPDTQYF.

The CDR3 here is CASSAGTGGLILGYTF. The CDR3 nucleotides read TGTGCCAGCAGCGCGGGGACAGGGGGTCTCATTTTAGGCTACACCTTC. This chain uses TRBV9 with TRBJ1-2; 11 nucleotides agree with TRBD1. This CDR3 has 16 amino acids. J lost 8 bases, V lost 3 bases, and 12 bases had no gene match. Germline V gene data show CDR1 as SGDLS and CDR2 as YYNGEE.

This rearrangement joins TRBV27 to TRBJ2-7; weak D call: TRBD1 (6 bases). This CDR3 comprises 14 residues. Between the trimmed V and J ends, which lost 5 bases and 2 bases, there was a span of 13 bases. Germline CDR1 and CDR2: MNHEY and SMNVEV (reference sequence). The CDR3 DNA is TGTGCCAGCAGTGACCGGGACACTACCTACGAGCAGTACTTC. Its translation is CASSDRDTTYEQYF.

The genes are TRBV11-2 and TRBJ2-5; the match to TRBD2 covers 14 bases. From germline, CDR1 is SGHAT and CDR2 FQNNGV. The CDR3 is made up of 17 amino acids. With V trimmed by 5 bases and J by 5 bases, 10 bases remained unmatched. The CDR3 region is CASSTPGLAGGLETQYF. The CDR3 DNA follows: TGTGCCAGCAGCACACCCGGACTAGCGGGAGGTTTGGAGACCCAGTACTTC.

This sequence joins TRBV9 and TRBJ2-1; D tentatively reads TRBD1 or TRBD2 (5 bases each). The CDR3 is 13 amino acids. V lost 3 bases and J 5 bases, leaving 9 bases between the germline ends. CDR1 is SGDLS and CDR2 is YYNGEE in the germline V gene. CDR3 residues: CASSGDDDNEQFF. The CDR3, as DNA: TGTGCCAGCAGCGGGGACGACGACAATGAGCAGTTCTTC.

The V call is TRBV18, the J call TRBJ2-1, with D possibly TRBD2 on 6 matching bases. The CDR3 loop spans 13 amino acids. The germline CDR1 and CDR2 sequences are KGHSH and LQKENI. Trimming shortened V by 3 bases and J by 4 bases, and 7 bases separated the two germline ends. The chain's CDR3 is CASSPGLYNEQFF. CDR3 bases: TGTGCCAGCTCACCCGGACTATACAATGAGCAGTTCTTC. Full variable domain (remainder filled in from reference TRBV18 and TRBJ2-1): NAGVMQNPRHLVRRRGQEARLRCSPMKGHSHVYWYRQLPEEGLKFMVYLQKENIIDESGMPKERFSAEFPKEGPSILRIQQVVRGDSAAYFCASSPGLYNEQFFGPGTRLTVL.

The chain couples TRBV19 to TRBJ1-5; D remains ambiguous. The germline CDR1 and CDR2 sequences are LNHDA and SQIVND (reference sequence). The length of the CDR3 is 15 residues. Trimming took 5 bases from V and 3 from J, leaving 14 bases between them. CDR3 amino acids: CASSAWAAPNQPQHF. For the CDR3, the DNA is TGTGCCAGTAGTGCTTGGGCCGCACCCAATCAGCCCCAGCATTTT.

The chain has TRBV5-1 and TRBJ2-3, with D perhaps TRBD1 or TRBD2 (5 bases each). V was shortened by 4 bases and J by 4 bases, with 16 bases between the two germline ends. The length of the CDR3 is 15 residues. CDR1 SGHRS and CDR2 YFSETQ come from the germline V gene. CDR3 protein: CASSLEQGAADTQYF. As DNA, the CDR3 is TGCGCCAGCAGCCTCGAGCAGGGAGCGGCAGATACGCAGTATTTT.